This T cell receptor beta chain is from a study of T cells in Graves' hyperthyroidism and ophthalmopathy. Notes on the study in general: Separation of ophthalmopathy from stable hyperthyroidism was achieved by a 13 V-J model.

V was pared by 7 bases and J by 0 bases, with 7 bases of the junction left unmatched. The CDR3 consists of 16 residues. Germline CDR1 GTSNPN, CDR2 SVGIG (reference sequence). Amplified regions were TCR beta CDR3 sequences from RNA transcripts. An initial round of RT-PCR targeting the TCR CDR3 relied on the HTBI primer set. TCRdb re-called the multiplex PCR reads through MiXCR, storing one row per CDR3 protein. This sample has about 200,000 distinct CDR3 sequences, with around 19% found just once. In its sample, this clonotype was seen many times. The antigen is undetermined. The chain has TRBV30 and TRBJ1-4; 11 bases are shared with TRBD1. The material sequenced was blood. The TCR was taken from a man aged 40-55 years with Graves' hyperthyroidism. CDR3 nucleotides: TGTGCCTTAGGGACAGGGGGATATGCAACTAATGAAAAACTGTTTTTT. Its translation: CALGTGGYATNEKLFF.